Listed below are T cell receptor beta chains from one sample, sequenced in a study of blood T cells in healthy people across ages. TCRdb re-called the 5' RACE reads through MiXCR, storing one row per CDR3 protein. The data show approximately 780,000 distinct CDR3 sequences, with more than 25% seen just once and over 2.5% held by the top ten. This sample was also put to use in a study of T cells of mothers and their children.

The sample taken for sequencing was blood. Receptors were obtained from a boy aged 10-17 years in good health. CDR3s include the opening cysteine and the closing phenylalanine or tryptophan.

cdr3_aa: CASSPYTGRTDTQYF
v_call: TRBV3-1
j_call: TRBJ2-3

cdr3_aa: CASSLGGTGEQYF
v_call: TRBV7-9
j_call: TRBJ2-7

cdr3_aa: CAIQTGGSSSYEQYF
v_call: TRBV10-3
j_call: TRBJ2-7

cdr3_aa: CASIALDRGYEQYF
v_call: TRBV6-1
j_call: TRBJ2-7

cdr3_aa: CASSPLPGELFF
v_call: TRBV7-3
j_call: TRBJ2-2

cdr3_aa: CSARSRPNYGYTF
v_call: TRBV20-1
j_call: TRBJ1-2

cdr3_aa: CASSGDRRSPNQETQYF
v_call: TRBV14
j_call: NA

cdr3_aa: CAWSSGPRGEKLFF
v_call: TRBV30
j_call: TRBJ1-4

cdr3_aa: CSVEKGMGETQYF
v_call: TRBV29-1
j_call: TRBJ2-5

cdr3_aa: CASLGQALNEQFF
v_call: TRBV25-1
j_call: TRBJ2-1

cdr3_aa: CASRIGTGEGYTF
v_call: TRBV5-1
j_call: TRBJ1-2

cdr3_aa: CAGGGAGANVLTF
v_call: TRBV11-2
j_call: TRBJ2-6

cdr3_aa: CASSDRGEGNSPLHF
v_call: TRBV25-1
j_call: TRBJ1-6

cdr3_aa: CASSYHRQGTNYDYTF
v_call: TRBV6-6
j_call: TRBJ1-2

cdr3_aa: CASSFLAGAGGANVLTF
v_call: TRBV12-3/TRBV12-4
j_call: TRBJ2-6

cdr3_aa: CASSSAGGAETQYF
v_call: TRBV7-2
j_call: TRBJ2-5

cdr3_aa: CASSSTGGTSGANVLTF
v_call: TRBV5-1
j_call: TRBJ2-6

cdr3_aa: CSARDLAGVYNEQFF
v_call: TRBV20-1
j_call: TRBJ2-1

cdr3_aa: CASSSGHGRMPQHF
v_call: TRBV7-2
j_call: TRBJ1-5

cdr3_aa: CASRTTGPRTDTQYF
v_call: TRBV19
j_call: TRBJ2-3

cdr3_aa: CAIKTGQTDTQYF
v_call: TRBV10-3
j_call: TRBJ2-3

cdr3_aa: CASSLSGINNEQFF
v_call: TRBV5-5
j_call: TRBJ2-1

cdr3_aa: CASSLASGNTVYF
v_call: TRBV5-1
j_call: TRBJ1-3

cdr3_aa: CASSVESSNYGYTF
v_call: TRBV9
j_call: TRBJ1-2

cdr3_aa: CASRWGGSGANVLTF
v_call: TRBV7-9
j_call: TRBJ2-6